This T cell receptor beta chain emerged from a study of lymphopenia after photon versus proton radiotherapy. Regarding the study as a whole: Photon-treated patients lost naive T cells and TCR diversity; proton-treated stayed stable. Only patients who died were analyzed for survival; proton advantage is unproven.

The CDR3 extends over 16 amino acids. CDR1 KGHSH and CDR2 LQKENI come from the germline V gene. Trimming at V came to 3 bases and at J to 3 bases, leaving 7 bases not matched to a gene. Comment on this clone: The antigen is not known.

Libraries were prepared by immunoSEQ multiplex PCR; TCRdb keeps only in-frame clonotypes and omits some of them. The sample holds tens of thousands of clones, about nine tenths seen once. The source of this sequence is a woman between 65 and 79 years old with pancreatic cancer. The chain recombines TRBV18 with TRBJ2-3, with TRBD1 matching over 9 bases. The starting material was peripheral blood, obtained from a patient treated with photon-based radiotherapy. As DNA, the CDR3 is TGTGCCAGCTCACCCCGGACAGGGGTAAGGACAGATACGCAGTATTTT. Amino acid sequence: CASSPRTGVRTDTQYF.